This T cell receptor beta chain derives from a study of regulatory T cells in long-lasting Graves disease (dated by TCRdb to 2020 to 2022). Concerning the study at large: Patients with newly diagnosed Graves' disease had been on antithyroid drugs for under 3 months. A total of around 35 samples underwent TCR sequencing: 13 from persistent and around 20 from newly diagnosed Graves' disease patients. The study took place in China and was registered as a clinical trial. Peripheral blood TCR sequencing and RNA sequencing compared persistent Graves' disease patients with newly diagnosed Graves' disease patients. The research as a whole found: Compared with newly diagnosed patients, persistent Graves' disease patients had lower TCR Shannon entropy and fewer highly expanded clones, which suggests clonal expansion. More public clonotypes were shared among persistent patients (roughly 3,000) than among newly diagnosed patients (roughly 1,000). Sequencing and analysis were restricted to the TCR beta chain. TRBV28, TRBJ1-2 and TRBJ2-5 were preferentially used in persistent disease, while TRBV20-1 and TRBJ2-1 were favored in newly diagnosed disease. The study examined only peripheral blood because the primary lesion, thyroid tissue, could not be accessed. As a limitation, the authors acknowledged that the small sample size may reduce accuracy.

The sample's time point label, decoded: newly diagnosed GD, antithyroid drugs for less than 3 months. For both TCR sequencing and RNA sequencing, RNA was extracted from PBMCs in TRIzol. The diagnosis of Graves' disease followed American Thyroid Association guidelines. Recruitment of patients was carried out at an endocrinology department in Xi'an, China. Each patient gave 7.5 to 10 milliliters of peripheral blood, collected in an EDTA anticoagulant tube. Ficoll Paque Plus density gradient separation was used to isolate PBMCs, and no further T cell sorting was done. RNA quality was checked with an Agilent 2100 Bioanalyzer and agarose gel, and concentration with a NanoDrop 2000. The library was made by multiplex PCR. The sequencer was an Illumina HiSeq 4000. TCR beta libraries were built with iRepertoire HTBI primers and Arm-PCR amplification of CDR3 regions. PCR products were gel purified before sequencing. The original methods were these. Gene usage analysis of CDR3 amino acid clonotypes used the roughly 62 TRBV and more than 13 TRBJ segments found across samples. Filtered high-quality paired reads were merged into contigs using COPE and FqMerger. Contigs were aligned with BLAST to IMGT TRBV, TRBD and TRBJ reference genes, and CDR3 was defined per IMGT. Clonotypes above 0.1% frequency were classified as highly expanded clones. Repertoire diversity was measured by Shannon entropy, and V-J evenness by the Gini coefficient. A clonotype found in more than one individual was treated as public. TCRdb reworked the public reads: Q25 trimming with fastp, MiXCR clone assembly, productive beta chains retained. Each CDR3 protein gets just one entry, which takes the most common genes and DNA from the rows behind it. The V and J calls and clone size are TCRdb's, not the authors'. A total of under 700,000 distinct CDR3 sequences appear in this sample, 15% to 20% of them only once. The ten largest clonotypes hold around 25% of the sample.

With respect to this clonotype: Its binding antigen is unknown. No base quality information exists; no much larger clone differs at one position.

For CDR1 and CDR2, the germline V gene (reference sequence) lists SEHNR and FQNEAQ. Measured from the cysteine to the phenylalanine, the CDR3 is 13 residues long. Only the CDR3 DNA is retained, 39 bases long and in frame from the first base. V and J are truncated by 6 bases and 8 bases respectively, leaving an intervening sequence of 13 bases. These data also formed part of another study, on T cells in Graves' hyperthyroidism and ophthalmopathy. The second publication reports: Stable Graves' hyperthyroidism was defined as the absence of progression to ophthalmopathy over 18 months of follow-up. Hyperthyroidism patients were newly diagnosed, with disease duration under 2 months, and aged 18 to 65 years. Patients with uncontrolled infections, other autoimmune diseases, pregnancy or lactation were excluded. Diagnoses were based on clinical symptoms, serum thyroxine and TRAb, thyroid ultrasound and orbital computed tomography. A first-round RT-PCR of the TCR CDR3 used the HTBI primer set with the Qiagen OneStep RT-PCR kit. Blood samples also contained most of the expanded thyroid clonotypes (frequency above 0.001), which suggests that blood repertoires may reflect thyroid immune responses. A model built on a 13 V-J signature distinguished ophthalmopathy from stable hyperthyroidism, reaching about 88% sensitivity and around 81% specificity in cross-validation and 80%/75% in testing. In validation, progression to ophthalmopathy was predicted by the model with nearly 71% sensitivity and approximately 78% specificity, a median of roughly six months before onset. TCR V-J signatures able to tell the groups apart were searched for in a discovery cohort of some 97 patients, of whom roughly 42 had Graves' ophthalmopathy and around 56 had stable Graves' hyperthyroidism. An independent validation cohort of under 20 hyperthyroidism patients and approximately 16 patients who later progressed to ophthalmopathy tested prospective prediction of ophthalmopathy. The roughly 90 discovery patients were divided at random into training and test sets in a 7:3 ratio. Thyroid tissue and blood T-cell repertoires from six Graves' hyperthyroidism patients were also compared in the study. After blood sampling, hyperthyroidism patients were treated with methimazole at a starting dose of 30 mg daily, and ophthalmopathy patients were treated with high-dose intravenous methylprednisolone. Libraries were constructed in a second round of multiplex PCR, after which size selection and purification were carried out. Libraries were sequenced paired-end with 100 bp reads on an Illumina HiSeq2000. SOAPnuke was used to process the raw data, removing reads that contained adapters or uncalled bases, had a mean Phred below 15, or lacked an exact match to the constant primer or identifier. High-quality paired reads were merged with COPE v1.2.5, and unique nucleotide sequences were defined as clonotypes. MiTCR v1.1 was used to align clonotypes to the IMGT TRBV, TRBD and TRBJ reference segments. Only V-J combinations with frequency above 0.0001, covering 99% to 99.2% of repertoires, were analysed. The TCS score was defined as the ratio of F50 (clonal expansion) to E x V (chaos), calculated using BLOSUM62-based TCRdist between CDR3 peptides within each V-J. Welch's t-statistics and random forest reduced fewer than 550 V-J features to roughly 13, which were used in a naive Bayes classifier (R e1071). Sample size was not statistically predetermined, and investigators were not blinded to group allocation. According to the paper, TCR Vbeta CDR3 sequencing was carried out on 135 peripheral blood samples, which came from about 45 ophthalmopathy, under 80 hyperthyroidism and roughly 17 progressor patients.

The clonotype was recovered from a woman aged 35 to 59 with Graves disease. Donor details come from another sample of the same person, matched by shared clones. Recombination joined TRBV7-9 with TRBJ1-4, with the D gene uncertain. The material sequenced was peripheral blood mononuclear cells (PBMCs), taken at new diagnosis, from a patient treated with antithyroid drugs. The CDR3 reads as follows: CASSETGWEKLFF. The bases read TGTGCCAGCAGTGAGACCGGGTGGGAAAAACTGTTTTTT.